The 25 T cell receptor beta chains below all came from one sample that was sequenced in a study of shared clonotypes between healthy human individuals. Naive CD8 cells lacked CD45RO and underwent positive selection for CCR7, leaving out terminally differentiated effector memory CD45RA+ cells. Data came from immunoSEQ multiplex PCR; TCRdb stores just in-frame clones and leaves some out. Of almost 700,000 clones listed, 92% are singletons. Sequencing was done on a sample of naive CD8+ T cells sorted from blood. These receptor sequences come from a man aged 30 to 39 in good health.

Regarding this clone: Within the sample, other DNA sequences also encode this same CDR3. In DNA form, the CDR3 reads TGTGCCAGCAGCTCTGACAGACCCTACGAGCAGTACTTC. This translates into CASSSDRPYEQYF. V usage is TRBV7-9 and J usage is TRBJ2-7; TRBD1 might be the D (5 bases). V was clipped by 4 bases and J by 2 bases, with 9 bases between them. The CDR3 has 13 amino acids. Germline values: CDR1 SEHNR, CDR2 FQNEAQ (reference sequence). Full variable domain (rest looked up from reference TRBV7-9 and TRBJ2-7): DTGVSQNPRHKITKRGQNVTFRCDPISEHNRLYWYRQTLGQGPEFLTYFQNEAQLEKSRLLSDRFSAERPKGSFSTLEIQRTEQGDSAMYLCASSSDRPYEQYFGPGTRLTVT.

The rearrangement links TRBV29-1 to TRBJ2-1; D is tentatively TRBD1 or TRBD2 (5 bases each). The CDR3 extends over 12 amino acids. Trimming stripped 0 bases from V and 8 bases from J, with 8 bases between. Per germline, CDR1 SQVTM and CDR2 ANQGSEA. In DNA, the CDR3 is TGCAGCGTTGAAGAGGGACCGTATGAGCAGTTCTTC. Translating gives CSVEEGPYEQFF.

This chain links TRBV14 with TRBJ2-2, with D unresolved. Germline loops: CDR1 SGHDN, CDR2 FVKESK. The CDR3 runs to 14 residues. Trimming cost V 1 base and J 7 bases, with 10 bases left between them. CDR3 protein: CASSQAWRGGELFF. The CDR3 DNA follows: TGTGCCAGCAGCCAAGCTTGGAGAGGCGGGGAGCTGTTTTTT.

This chain connects TRBV4-2 to TRBJ2-1; 10 nucleotides line up with TRBD2. The J segment lost 0 bases and the V segment lost 1 base, leaving 6 bases of the junction unmatched. The CDR3 loop spans 18 amino acids. Per the germline V gene, CDR1 is LGHNA and CDR2 is YNFKEQ. CDR3 sequence (DNA): TGTGCCAGCAGCCAAGTAGGACTAGCGGTGAGCTCCTACAATGAGCAGTTCTTC. The encoded protein is CASSQVGLAVSSYNEQFF.

The gene calls are TRBV5-4 and TRBJ1-1; weak D call: TRBD1 (6 bases). The CDR3 contains 14 residues. The V end lost 1 base, the J end lost 1 base, and 8 bases lay between the germline ends. CDR1 SGHNT and CDR2 YYREEE come from the germline V gene (reference sequence). In DNA, the CDR3 is TGTGCCAGCAGCTTGAGCAGGGGGAACACTGAAGCTTTCTTT. Translating it yields CASSLSRGNTEAFF. The full variable domain, its missing parts supplied by reference TRBV5-4 and TRBJ1-1, is ETGVTQSPTHLIKTRGQQVTLRCSSQSGHNTVSWYQQALGQGPQFIFQYYREEENGRGNFPPRFSGLQFPNYSSELNVNALELDDSALYLCASSLSRGNTEAFFGQGTRLTVV.

This clone was recorded only once. This chain links TRBV5-6 with TRBJ2-7, with D possibly matching TRBD2 (5 bases). CDR1 and CDR2 from the germline V gene are SGHDT and YYEEEE. This CDR3 has 13 amino acids. Trimming removed 4 bases at V and 6 bases at J, with 14 bases between. CDR3 amino acids: CASSLVGESEQYF. CDR3 DNA sequence: TGTGCCAGCAGCCTGGTGGGAGAGAGCGAGCAGTACTTC.

The chain recombines TRBV28 with TRBJ2-5; D is possibly TRBD2 (6 bases). Germline-derived CDR1 and CDR2 are MDHEN and SYDVKM. CDR3 size: 16 residues. Deletions cut 3 bases from V and 5 bases from J, with 19 bases between. The CDR3 protein is CASSFDGRGSGETQYF. CDR3 sequence (DNA): TGTGCCAGCAGTTTCGACGGGAGAGGATCGGGGGAGACCCAGTACTTC.

The chain recombines TRBV27 with TRBJ2-1; D ambiguous. The CDR3 consists of 14 residues. Trimming removed 2 bases from V and 5 bases from J, with 10 bases in between. Germline V gene lookup returns CDR1 MNHEY and CDR2 SMNVEV (reference sequence). In nucleotides, the CDR3 is TGTGCCAGCAGTTTACGAGACTCAAACAATGAGCAGTTCTTC. This codes for CASSLRDSNNEQFF.

The V call is TRBV15, the J call TRBJ2-2; D might be TRBD2 (6 bases). The V end was cut by 0 bases, the J end by 6 bases, with 11 bases between. The germline V gene has CDR1 LNHNV and CDR2 YYDKDF (reference sequence). The CDR3 covers 15 residues. The CDR3 here is CATSRDGGSAGELFF. The DNA for the CDR3 is TGTGCCACCAGCAGAGATGGGGGGAGCGCCGGGGAGCTGTTTTTT. The whole variable domain, filled in from reference TRBV15 and TRBJ2-2, reads DAMVIQNPRYQVTQFGKPVTLSCSQTLNHNVMYWYQQKSSQAPKLLFHYYDKDFNNEADTPDNFQSRRPNTSFCFLDIRSPGLGDTAMYLCATSRDGGSAGELFFGEGSRLTVL.

Comment on this clone: The same CDR3 can be traced to other DNA sequences in this sample. This sequence joins TRBV2 and TRBJ1-2; D is possibly TRBD1 (6 bases). Per germline, CDR1 SNHLY and CDR2 FYNNEI. This CDR3 has 12 residues. V gave up 9 bases and J gave up 3 bases, with 11 bases separating them. This chain's CDR3 is CASKQGYYGYTF. DNA for the CDR3: TGTGCCAGTAAACAGGGTTACTATGGCTACACCTTC.

The rearrangement links TRBV28 to TRBJ2-2, with D possibly matching TRBD2 (6 bases). The CDR3 spans 15 residues. Germline lookup yields CDR1 MDHEN and CDR2 SYDVKM. Trimming took 5 bases from V and 4 from J, leaving 14 bases between them. CDR3 loop: CASSLASGGTGELFF. In nucleotides, the CDR3 is TGTGCCAGCAGTCTAGCCTCCGGGGGCACCGGGGAGCTGTTTTTT.

The chain links TRBV7-9 to TRBJ1-1; no definite D call. The CDR3 spans 14 residues. The ends were cut back, 3 bases at V and 6 bases at J, with 14 bases in the middle. The germline V gene encodes CDR1 SEHNR and CDR2 FQNEAQ (reference sequence). The CDR3 DNA follows: TGTGCCAGCAGCTTGTCGGCGGGAGCCGCTGAAGCTTTCTTT. Translating gives CASSLSAGAAEAFF. Combining the CDR3 with reference TRBV7-9 and TRBJ1-1 gives the whole variable domain DTGVSQNPRHKITKRGQNVTFRCDPISEHNRLYWYRQTLGQGPEFLTYFQNEAQLEKSRLLSDRFSAERPKGSFSTLEIQRTEQGDSAMYLCASSLSAGAAEAFFGQGTRLTVV.

As to this clone: An end of the junction does not agree with germline; a read error may underlie this. The same CDR3 can be traced to other DNA sequences in this sample. V gene TRBV14 combines with J gene TRBJ2-6; TRBD1 aligns across 9 bases. CDR1 and CDR2 (germline): SGHDN, FVKESK. The CDR3 spans 17 residues. CDR3 region: CASSQGQGNSGANVLTF. DNA of the CDR3: TGCGCCAGCAGCCAGGGACAGGGAAACTCTGGGGCCAACGTCCTGACTTTC.

The gene calls are TRBV14 and TRBJ2-1; the match to TRBD1 covers 7 bases. Germline values: CDR1 SGHDN, CDR2 FVKESK. With 1 base clipped from V and 1 base from J, the junction kept 7 bases outside the gene matches. CDR3 size: 17 residues. CDR3 protein: CASSQVEGARSYNEQFF. The CDR3 coding sequence is TGTGCCAGCAGCCAAGTCGAGGGGGCTCGGTCCTACAATGAGCAGTTCTTC.

The chain carries TRBV9 and TRBJ2-1; 7 bases align to TRBD1. Germline lookup yields CDR1 SGDLS and CDR2 YYNGEE. The V segment lost 4 bases and the J segment 6 bases; nucleotides outside the gene matches: 7. CDR3 size: 14 residues. CDR3: CASSLTDRPNEQFF. CDR3 in DNA: TGTGCCAGCAGCCTAACGGACAGGCCCAATGAGCAGTTCTTC.

The rearrangement uses TRBV28 and TRBJ2-7, with 12 bases matching TRBD1. From germline, CDR1 is MDHEN and CDR2 SYDVKM. The V and J ends lost 6 bases and 5 bases, in that order; junction bases with no gene match: 8. This CDR3 spans 15 amino acids. CDR3 sequence reads: CASRAPGQGADEQYF. The CDR3 DNA sequence: TGTGCCAGCAGGGCGCCGGGACAGGGGGCTGACGAGCAGTACTTC.

The chain recombines TRBV5-4 with TRBJ2-2; D might be TRBD1 (6 bases). This CDR3 region has 14 residues. The V gene lost 4 bases and the J gene lost 2 bases, with 9 bases spanning the gap. CDR1 and CDR2 from the germline V gene are SGHNT and YYREEE (reference sequence). The CDR3 DNA sequence: TGTGCCAGCAGCCGGACAGAAAACACCGGGGAGCTGTTTTTT. Translating gives CASSRTENTGELFF.

This sequence joins TRBV19 and TRBJ1-4; TRBD1 matches at 7 bases. The CDR3 is 15 residues long. Trimming took 5 bases from V and 0 from J; bases not matched to a gene: 3. The germline gives CDR1 LNHDA, CDR2 SQIVND (reference sequence). The CDR3 loop is CASSVGTATNEKLFF. In DNA, the CDR3 is TGTGCCAGTAGTGTTGGGACAGCAACTAATGAAAAACTGTTTTTT.

V is TRBV7-9 and J is TRBJ2-1; no firm D call. Trimming cost V 10 bases and J 9 bases, with 16 bases left between them. The CDR3 length is 12 residues. Germline CDR1 and CDR2: SEHNR and FQNEAQ (reference sequence). CDR3 sequence: CATWALVTEQFF. As DNA, the CDR3 is TGTGCCACTTGGGCCCTGGTAACTGAGCAGTTCTTC. Variable domain in full (rest from reference TRBV7-9 and TRBJ2-1): DTGVSQNPRHKITKRGQNVTFRCDPISEHNRLYWYRQTLGQGPEFLTYFQNEAQLEKSRLLSDRFSAERPKGSFSTLEIQRTEQGDSAMYLCATWALVTEQFFGPGTRLTVL.

The rearrangement links TRBV7-9 to TRBJ2-1, with D perhaps matching TRBD1 (6 bases). The CDR3 spans 13 residues. V shed 3 bases and J shed 6 bases, with 9 bases lying between them. CDR1 and CDR2 from the germline V gene are SEHNR and FQNEAQ (reference sequence). The CDR3 reads CASSFGQPNEQFF. The CDR3 DNA follows: TGTGCCAGCAGCTTCGGACAGCCCAATGAGCAGTTCTTC.

The chain combines TRBV7-6 with TRBJ1-1; D not certain. Germline-derived CDR1 and CDR2 are SGHVS and FNYEAQ. V dropped 6 bases and J dropped 0 bases, with 8 bases sitting between them. This CDR3 comprises 13 residues. CDR3 DNA sequence: TGTGCCAGCAGTCCCGACTTGAACACTGAAGCTTTCTTT. Protein: CASSPDLNTEAFF.

The rearrangement uses TRBV5-1 and TRBJ2-5; 7 nucleotides line up with TRBD2. V gave up 0 bases and J gave up 3 bases; unmatched junction bases: 8. Germline V lookup: CDR1 SGHRS, CDR2 YFSETQ. The CDR3 is 16 amino acids. This chain's CDR3 is CASSLANWLAEETQYF. DNA of the CDR3: TGCGCCAGCAGCTTGGCCAATTGGCTAGCGGAAGAGACCCAGTACTTC.

The chain employs TRBV7-9 and TRBJ1-5; D gene uncertain. V lost 4 bases and J 2 bases, leaving 18 bases between the germline ends. Germline V gene lookup returns CDR1 SEHNR and CDR2 FQNEAQ (reference sequence). The CDR3 is made up of 17 amino acids. This chain's CDR3 is CASSSAIGEVGNQPQHF. In nucleotides, the CDR3 is TGTGCCAGCAGCTCCGCCATTGGGGAGGTAGGCAATCAGCCCCAGCATTTT. Filled out from reference TRBV7-9 and TRBJ1-5, the complete variable domain reads DTGVSQNPRHKITKRGQNVTFRCDPISEHNRLYWYRQTLGQGPEFLTYFQNEAQLEKSRLLSDRFSAERPKGSFSTLEIQRTEQGDSAMYLCASSSAIGEVGNQPQHFGDGTRLSIL.

The chain is built from TRBV10-3 and TRBJ2-1; TRBD1 aligns across 10 bases. With 4 bases clipped from V and 3 bases from J, the junction kept 15 bases outside the gene matches. Germline assignment: CDR1 ENHRY and CDR2 SYGVKD. The CDR3 has 19 residues. For the CDR3, the DNA is TGTGCCATCAGTGGTTTCTATGGGGACAGGGGTTCGCTCTACAATGAGCAGTTCTTC. This gives the protein CAISGFYGDRGSLYNEQFF.

The sample holds one count of this clone. The chain is built from TRBV7-9 and TRBJ2-5; D is uncertain. Trimming removed 6 bases at V and 2 bases at J, with 10 bases between. The germline gives CDR1 SEHNR, CDR2 FQNEAQ (reference sequence). This CDR3 comprises 13 residues. CDR3 amino acids: CASRELMQETQYF. CDR3 nucleotide sequence: TGTGCCAGCAGGGAGTTGATGCAAGAGACCCAGTACTTC.